The present T cell receptor (beta chain) was sequenced within a study of blood T cell repertoires in COVID-19. The overall study: Samples representing acute and convalescent COVID-19 were sourced from the United States, Italy and Spain.

Between the trimmed V and J ends, which lost 8 bases and 3 bases, there was a span of 12 bases. Germline lookup yields CDR1 LNHDA and CDR2 SQIVND (reference sequence). The CDR3 sequence is 13 residues long. TCRdb's copy holds only in-frame clones and misses some; the assay was immunoSEQ multiplex PCR. Of some 350,000 clones in the sample, 85% to 90% are singletons; the top ten hold roughly 0.99%. This chain joins TRBV19 and TRBJ2-3; D unresolved. The source is a man between 18 and 29 years old who had recovered from COVID-19. The sequencing sample was made of PBMCs or T cells enriched from blood (not recorded which). CDR3 sequence (DNA): TGTGCCAGTCGCGACACGCCGACAGATACGCAGTATTTT. This gives the protein CASRDTPTDTQYF.